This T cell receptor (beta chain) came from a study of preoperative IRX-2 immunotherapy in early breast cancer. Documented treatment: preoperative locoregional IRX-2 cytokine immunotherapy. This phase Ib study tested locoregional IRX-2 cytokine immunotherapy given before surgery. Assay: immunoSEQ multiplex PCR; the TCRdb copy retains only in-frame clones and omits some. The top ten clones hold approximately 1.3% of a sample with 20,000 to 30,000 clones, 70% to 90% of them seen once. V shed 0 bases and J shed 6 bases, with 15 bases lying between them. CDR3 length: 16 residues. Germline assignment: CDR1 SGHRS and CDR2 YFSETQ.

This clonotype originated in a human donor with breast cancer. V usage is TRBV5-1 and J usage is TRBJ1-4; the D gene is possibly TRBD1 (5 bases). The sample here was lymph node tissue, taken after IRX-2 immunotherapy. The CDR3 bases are TGCGCCAGCAGCTTGGTACGAGGGGTCGGGGATGAAAAACTGTTTTTT. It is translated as CASSLVRGVGDEKLFF.